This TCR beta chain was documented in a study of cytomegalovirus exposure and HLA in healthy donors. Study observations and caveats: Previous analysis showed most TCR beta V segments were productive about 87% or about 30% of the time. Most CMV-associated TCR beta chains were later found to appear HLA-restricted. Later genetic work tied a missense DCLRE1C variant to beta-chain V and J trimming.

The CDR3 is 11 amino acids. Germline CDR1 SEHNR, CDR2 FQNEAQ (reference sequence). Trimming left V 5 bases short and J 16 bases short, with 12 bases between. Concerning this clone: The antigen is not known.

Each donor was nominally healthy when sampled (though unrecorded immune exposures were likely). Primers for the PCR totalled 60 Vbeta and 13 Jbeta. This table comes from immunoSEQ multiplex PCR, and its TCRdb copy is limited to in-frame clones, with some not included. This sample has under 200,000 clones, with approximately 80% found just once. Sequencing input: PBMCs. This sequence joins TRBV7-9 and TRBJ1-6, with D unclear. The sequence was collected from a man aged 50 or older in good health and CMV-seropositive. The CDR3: CASSPAGVLHF. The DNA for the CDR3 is TGTGCCAGCAGCCCAGCCGGGGTTCTCCACTTT.